This TCR beta chain emerged from a study of Graves' ophthalmopathy and Graves' hyperthyroidism. Study-level information: Peripheral blood samples were taken at initial diagnosis, before any treatment.

Sampling about 10 ml of fresh peripheral blood provided the PBMCs. Germline lookup yields CDR1 SGDLS and CDR2 YYNGEE. This CDR3 comprises 15 residues. V shed 0 bases and J 5 bases; nucleotides not matched to a gene: 6. General study findings and limits: Blood also contained most of the expanded thyroid clonotypes above 0.001 frequency.

This clonotype has at least ten counts. The antigen is unknown. RNA transcripts served as template for amplifying TCR beta CDR3 sequences. Second-round multiplex PCR came after a first-round RT-PCR that employed HTBI primers. MiXCR, run by TCRdb on the multiplex PCR reads, gives a single entry per CDR3 protein. This table has roughly 420,000 distinct CDR3 sequences, around 21% appearing once. The sequencing sample was made of peripheral blood. This receptor was identified in a woman aged 18-29 years with stable Graves' hyperthyroidism. This chain joins TRBV9 and TRBJ2-5, with 8 bases that match TRBD1. The CDR3 DNA reads as TGTGCCAGCAGCGTAGCTTCCAGGGGGCGTGAGACCCAGTACTTC. Its translation: CASSVASRGRETQYF.